This T cell receptor (beta chain) was recorded in a study of cytomegalovirus exposure and HLA in healthy donors. Study-level points and caveats: Across donors, most TCRs were seen rarely, yet some public ones were widespread.

Donors showed nominal health when sampled, although they likely had unrecorded immune exposures. Amplification used 60 Vbeta primers and 13 Jbeta primers. Method: immunoSEQ multiplex PCR; TCRdb's copy keeps in-frame clones and lacks some. The sample lists some 120,000 clones; less than 85% were seen once. The CDR3 sequence is 16 residues long. J lost 1 base, V lost 2 bases, and 5 bases had no gene match. Looked up from germline, CDR1 is SGHAT and CDR2 is FQNNGV. This clone was seen a single time. Antigen unknown. The chain uses TRBV11-2 and TRBJ2-3; 8 bases are shared with TRBD1. Sequenced: PBMCs. The sequence was obtained from a male donor in good health and CMV-seronegative. This CDR3 is CASSLWGDRRTDTQYF. CDR3 sequence (DNA): TGTGCCAGCAGCTTATGGGGGGACAGGCGCACAGATACGCAGTATTTT.